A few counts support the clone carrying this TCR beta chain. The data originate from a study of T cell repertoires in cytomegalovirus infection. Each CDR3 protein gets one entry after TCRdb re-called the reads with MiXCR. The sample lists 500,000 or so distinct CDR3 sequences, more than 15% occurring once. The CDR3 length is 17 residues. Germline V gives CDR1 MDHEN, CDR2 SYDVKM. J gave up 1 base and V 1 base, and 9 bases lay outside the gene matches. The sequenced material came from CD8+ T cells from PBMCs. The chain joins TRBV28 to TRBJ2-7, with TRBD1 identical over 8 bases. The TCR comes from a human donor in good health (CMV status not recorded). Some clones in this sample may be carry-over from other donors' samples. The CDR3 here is CASSLSYRRQGSYEQYF. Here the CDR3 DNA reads TGTGCCAGCAGTTTATCGTACCGTCGACAGGGGTCCTACGAGCAGTACTTC. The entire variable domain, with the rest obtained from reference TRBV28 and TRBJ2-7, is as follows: DVKVTQSSRYLVKRTGEKVFLECVQDMDHENMFWYRQDPGLGLRLIYFSYDVKMKEKGDIPEGYSVSREKKERFSLILESASTNQTSMYLCASSLSYRRQGSYEQYFGPGTRLTVT.